This is a list of T cell receptor beta chains from one sample in a study of T cells after yellow fever vaccination. Using its own MiXCR run on the 5' RACE reads, TCRdb lists one record per CDR3 protein. The sample holds some 670,000 distinct CDR3 sequences, more than 9% seen once. The starting material was PBMCs, obtained on the day of the yellow fever booster vaccination. These receptors were taken from a man aged 30 to 45 who received the YFV17D yellow fever vaccine. The CDR3 runs from the conserved cysteine through the conserved F or W. A D gene is named only where the DNA matches it firmly. The size entry is marked missing in some rows and otherwise reads once, few, many or a size class.

j_call: TRBJ1-1
d_call: TRBD1
v_call: TRBV30
clone_size: few
cdr3_nt: TGTGCCGGGGGACAGGGGGCGTTGGGCACTGAAGCTTTCTTT
cdr3_aa: CAGGQGALGTEAFF

j_call: TRBJ2-1
d_call: TRBD2
v_call: TRBV5-1
clone_size: few
cdr3_nt: TGCGCCAGCAGCTTCCACCTAGCGGGAGGGCTGGGGAATGAGCAGTTCTTC
cdr3_aa: CASSFHLAGGLGNEQFF

j_call: TRBJ2-5
d_call: NA
v_call: TRBV20-1
clone_size: few
cdr3_nt: TGCAGTGCTAGAGATGGCAGCCTGATCCAAGAGACCCAGTACTTC
cdr3_aa: CSARDGSLIQETQYF

j_call: TRBJ1-4
d_call: NA
v_call: TRBV6-5
clone_size: NA
cdr3_nt: TGTGCCAGCAGTTCCAGGTTCGATAATGAAAAACCGTTTTTT
cdr3_aa: CASSSRFDNEKPFF

j_call: TRBJ2-7
d_call: NA
v_call: TRBV18
clone_size: few
cdr3_nt: TGTGCCAGCTCACTGGGACTTTCCCCTACCTACGAGCAGTACTTC
cdr3_aa: CASSLGLSPTYEQYF

j_call: TRBJ2-3
d_call: TRBD2
v_call: TRBV27
clone_size: many
cdr3_nt: TGTGCCAGCAGTTCCCGGACTAGCGGGTTCACAGATACGCAGTATTTT
cdr3_aa: CASSSRTSGFTDTQYF

j_call: TRBJ2-7
d_call: NA
v_call: TRBV10-3
clone_size: NA
cdr3_nt: TGTGCCATCCGTCCCACCGAGAGAGGGGGGTCTTCCGTCGAGCAGTACTTC
cdr3_aa: CAIRPTERGGSSVEQYF

j_call: TRBJ2-5
d_call: NA
v_call: TRBV6-2/TRBV6-3
clone_size: few
cdr3_nt: TGTGCCAGCAGTGGGGTCAGGGTTGAGCCCCAGTACTTC
cdr3_aa: CASSGVRVEPQYF

j_call: TRBJ2-3
d_call: TRBD2
v_call: TRBV5-6
clone_size: NA
cdr3_nt: TGTGCCAGTTTAGCCGGGACTAGCGATTTAAGTACGCAGTATTTT
cdr3_aa: CASLAGTSDLSTQYF

j_call: TRBJ2-2
d_call: NA
v_call: TRBV29-1
clone_size: NA
cdr3_nt: TGCAGCGGCCTCGACAGTAACACCGGGGAGCTGTTTTTT
cdr3_aa: CSGLDSNTGELFF

j_call: TRBJ2-3
d_call: NA
v_call: TRBV5-1
clone_size: NA
cdr3_nt: TGCGCCAGCAGCCTATCTAGGGGCCCGCAGTATTTT
cdr3_aa: CASSLSRGPQYF

j_call: TRBJ1-4
d_call: TRBD1
v_call: TRBV5-1
clone_size: NA
cdr3_nt: TGCGCCAGCAGCCCCGGTTTTGCAGGGGGTAATGAAAAACTGTTTTTT
cdr3_aa: CASSPGFAGGNEKLFF

j_call: TRBJ2-7
d_call: NA
v_call: TRBV11-2
clone_size: NA
cdr3_nt: TGTGCCAGCAGCTTATTAGGAAACCTCTACGAGCAGTACTTC
cdr3_aa: CASSLLGNLYEQYF

j_call: TRBJ2-5
d_call: NA
v_call: TRBV20-1
clone_size: NA
cdr3_nt: TGCAGTGCTGGAGATCTTCCGGGACTGGCGGAGACCCAGTACTTC
cdr3_aa: CSAGDLPGLAETQYF